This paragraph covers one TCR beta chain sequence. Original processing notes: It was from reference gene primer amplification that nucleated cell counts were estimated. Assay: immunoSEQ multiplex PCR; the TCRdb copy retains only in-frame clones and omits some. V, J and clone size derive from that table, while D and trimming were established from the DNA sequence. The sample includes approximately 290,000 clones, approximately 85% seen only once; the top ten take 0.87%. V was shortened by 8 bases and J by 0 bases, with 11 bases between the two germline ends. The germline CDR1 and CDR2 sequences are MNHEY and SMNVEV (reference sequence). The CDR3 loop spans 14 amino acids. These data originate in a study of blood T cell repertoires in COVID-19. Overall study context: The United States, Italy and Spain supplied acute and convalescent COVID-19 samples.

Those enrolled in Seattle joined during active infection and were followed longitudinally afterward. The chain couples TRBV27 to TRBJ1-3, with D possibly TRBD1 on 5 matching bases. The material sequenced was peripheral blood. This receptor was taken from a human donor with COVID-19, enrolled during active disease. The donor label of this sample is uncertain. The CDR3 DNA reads TGTGCCAGCCGGGGGGGGAACTCTGGAAACACCATATATTTT. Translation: CASRGGNSGNTIYF.